Described below is a single T cell receptor beta chain sequence and its context. Trimming cost V 1 base and J 2 bases, with 8 bases left between them. CDR3 length equals 13 residues. Looked up from germline, CDR1 is DFQATT and CDR2 is SNEGSKA (reference sequence). The sample belongs to a study of liver allograft versus peripheral blood T cells. Across the study: Repertoires from peripheral blood of liver transplant recipients were compared with those inside their transplanted livers.

Via MiXCR, TCRdb re-called the reads, giving one row per CDR3 protein. The sample carries more than 8,500 distinct CDR3 sequences, roughly a quarter recorded once. The source is a human patient who had a liver transplant. Some T cells may have originated in the graft donor. This chain links TRBV20-1 with TRBJ1-2; D is unresolved. The CDR3 region is CSARGPGNYGYTF. The CDR3 DNA follows: TGCAGTGCTAGAGGCCCAGGCAACTATGGCTACACCTTC.